Presented here are 5 T cell receptor beta chains from one specimen sequenced in a study. Via MiXCR, TCRdb re-called the RT-PCR reads, giving one row per CDR3 protein. This sample carries around 700,000 distinct CDR3 sequences, 12% to 15% of them seen once, and the ten largest clones take around 3.3%. Source material: memory CD4+ T cells from blood. These TCRs come from a female donor in good health, serving as a healthy control.

A word on this clonotype: One end of the junction is discordant with germline, which a read error may explain. The chain has TRBV5-1 and TRBJ2-3; 7 bases match TRBD2. The CDR3 runs to 15 residues. Germline V gene lookup returns CDR1 SGHRS and CDR2 YFSETQ. As DNA, the CDR3 is TGCGCCAGCAGCTCCGACGGCGTGGGGGGGGATACCCAGTATTTT. Its protein product is CASSSDGVGGDTQYF. Complete variable domain (other parts from reference TRBV5-1 and TRBJ2-3): KAGVTQTPRYLIKTRGQQVTLSCSPISGHRSVSWYQQTPGQGLQFLFEYFSETQRNKGNFPGRFSGRQFSNSRSEMNVSTLELGDSALYLCASSSDGVGGDTQYFGPGTRLTVL.

This clonotype occurred many times. CDR3 loop: CAIRTSGTGELFF. Written as DNA, the CDR3 is TGTGCCATCAGGACTAGCGGGACCGGGGAGCTGTTTTTT. This chain joins TRBV10-3 and TRBJ2-2, with 10 nucleotides matching TRBD2. This CDR3 has 13 amino acids. Germline CDR1 and CDR2: ENHRY and SYGVKD. V lost 6 bases, J lost 5 bases, and 0 bases stayed unmatched.

The chain couples TRBV27 to TRBJ1-2; D gene uncertain. Per the germline V gene, CDR1 is MNHEY and CDR2 is SMNVEV (reference sequence). The CDR3 has 15 residues. Trimming stripped 0 bases from V and 5 bases from J, with 13 bases between. CDR3 sequence reads: CASSLSPFGVYGYTF. As DNA, the CDR3 is TGTGCCAGCAGTTTATCCCCTTTTGGCGTATATGGCTACACCTTC.

This clonotype appeared many times. V and J are TRBV6-2 or TRBV6-3 and TRBJ2-1; no clear D. This CDR3 comprises 13 residues. Germline CDR1 is MNHEY and CDR2 is SVGEGT. V was clipped by 5 bases and J by 12 bases, with 17 bases between them. The CDR3 region is CASSLLSRGLQFF. In DNA form, the CDR3 reads TGTGCCAGCAGTCTACTAAGCCGTGGGCTGCAGTTCTTC.

The chain joins TRBV7-6 to TRBJ2-7; D unresolved. The CDR3 is 15 residues long. The germline CDR1 and CDR2 sequences are SGHVS and FNYEAQ. V was clipped by 2 bases and J by 1 base, with 12 bases between them. The CDR3 DNA is TGTGCCAGCAGCTTACTTTCCGGGCCTTCCTACGAGCAGTACTTC. Translating it yields CASSLLSGPSYEQYF.